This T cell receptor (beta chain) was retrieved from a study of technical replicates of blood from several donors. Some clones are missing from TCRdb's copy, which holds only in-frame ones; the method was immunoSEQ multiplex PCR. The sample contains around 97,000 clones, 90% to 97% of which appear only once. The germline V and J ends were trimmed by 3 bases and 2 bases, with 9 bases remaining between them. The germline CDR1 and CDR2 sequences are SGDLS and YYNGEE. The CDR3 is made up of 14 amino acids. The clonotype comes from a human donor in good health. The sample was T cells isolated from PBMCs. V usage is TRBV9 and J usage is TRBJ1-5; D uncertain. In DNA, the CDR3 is TGTGCCAGCAGCGAGACTAGCGGCAATCAGCCCCAGCATTTT. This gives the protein CASSETSGNQPQHF. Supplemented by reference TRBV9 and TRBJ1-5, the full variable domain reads DSGVTQTPKHLITATGQRVTLRCSPRSGDLSVYWYQQSLDQGLQFLIQYYNGEERAKGNILERFSAQQFPDLHSELNLSSLELGDSALYFCASSETSGNQPQHFGDGTRLSIL.